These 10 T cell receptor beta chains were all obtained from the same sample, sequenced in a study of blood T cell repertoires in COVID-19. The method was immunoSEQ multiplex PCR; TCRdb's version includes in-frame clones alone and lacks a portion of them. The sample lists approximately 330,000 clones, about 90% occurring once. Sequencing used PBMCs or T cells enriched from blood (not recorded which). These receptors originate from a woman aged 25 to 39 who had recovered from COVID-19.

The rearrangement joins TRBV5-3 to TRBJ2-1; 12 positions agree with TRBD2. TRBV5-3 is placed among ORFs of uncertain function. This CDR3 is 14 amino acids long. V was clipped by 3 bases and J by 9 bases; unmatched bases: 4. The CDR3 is CARSWTSGEAEQFF. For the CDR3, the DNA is TGTGCCAGAAGCTGGACTAGCGGGGAGGCTGAGCAGTTCTTC.

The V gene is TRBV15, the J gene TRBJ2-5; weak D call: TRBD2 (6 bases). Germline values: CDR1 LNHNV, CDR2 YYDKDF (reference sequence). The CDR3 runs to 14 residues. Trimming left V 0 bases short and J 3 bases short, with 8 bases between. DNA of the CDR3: TGTGCCACCAGCAGAGATCGGGGGAAAGAGACCCAGTACTTC. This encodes CATSRDRGKETQYF.

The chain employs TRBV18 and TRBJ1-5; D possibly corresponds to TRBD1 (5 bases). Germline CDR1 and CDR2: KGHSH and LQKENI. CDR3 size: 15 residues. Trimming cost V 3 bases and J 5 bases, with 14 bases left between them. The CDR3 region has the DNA TGTGCCAGCTCACCGAGCGGGCAGGGAGATCAGCCCCAGCATTTT. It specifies CASSPSGQGDQPQHF. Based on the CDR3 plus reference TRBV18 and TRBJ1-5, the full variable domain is NAGVMQNPRHLVRRRGQEARLRCSPMKGHSHVYWYRQLPEEGLKFMVYLQKENIIDESGMPKERFSAEFPKEGPSILRIQQVVRGDSAAYFCASSPSGQGDQPQHFGDGTRLSIL.

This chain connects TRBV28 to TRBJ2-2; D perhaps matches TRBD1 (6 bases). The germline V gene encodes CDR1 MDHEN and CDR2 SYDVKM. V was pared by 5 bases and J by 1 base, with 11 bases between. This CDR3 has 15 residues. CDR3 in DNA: TGTGCCAGCAGTAACAGGGACCAGAACACCGGGGAGCTGTTTTTT. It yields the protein CASSNRDQNTGELFF.

The DNA of the CDR3 is TGTGCCAACCGCCTCTCAAGGGGGCCGAGCTATGGCTACACCTTC. Protein product: CANRLSRGPSYGYTF. This rearrangement joins TRBV2 to TRBJ1-2, with 7 nucleotides matching TRBD1. The CDR3 length is 15 residues. The germline gives CDR1 SNHLY, CDR2 FYNNEI. Germline trimming cut 10 bases from V and 4 bases from J; bases unmatched to any gene: 15.

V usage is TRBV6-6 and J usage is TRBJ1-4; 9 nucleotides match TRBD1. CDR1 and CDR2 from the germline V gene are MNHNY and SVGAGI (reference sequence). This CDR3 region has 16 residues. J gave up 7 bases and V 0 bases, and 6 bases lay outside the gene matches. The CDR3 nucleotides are TGTGCCAGCAGTTACTCGAGGACAGGGGTGACTGAAAAACTGTTTTTT. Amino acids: CASSYSRTGVTEKLFF.

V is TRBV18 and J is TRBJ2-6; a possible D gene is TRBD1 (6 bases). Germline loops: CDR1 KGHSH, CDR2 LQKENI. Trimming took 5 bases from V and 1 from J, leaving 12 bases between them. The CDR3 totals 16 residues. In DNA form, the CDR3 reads TGTGCCAGCTCAAGTACACAGGGATCTGGGGCCAACGTCCTGACTTTC. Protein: CASSSTQGSGANVLTF.

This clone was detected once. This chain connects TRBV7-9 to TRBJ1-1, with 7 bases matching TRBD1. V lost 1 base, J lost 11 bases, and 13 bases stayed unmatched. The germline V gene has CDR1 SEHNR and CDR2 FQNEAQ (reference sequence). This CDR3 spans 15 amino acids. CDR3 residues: CASSLGKGARHAAFF. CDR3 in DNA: TGTGCCAGCAGCTTAGGGAAGGGGGCTCGACATGCGGCTTTCTTT.

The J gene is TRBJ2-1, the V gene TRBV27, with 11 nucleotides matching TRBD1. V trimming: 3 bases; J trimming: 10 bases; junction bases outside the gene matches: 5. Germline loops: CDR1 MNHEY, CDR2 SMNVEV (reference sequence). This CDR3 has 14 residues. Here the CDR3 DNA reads TGTGCCAGCAGTTTGTGGGACAGGGGGGGAGAGCAGTTCTTC. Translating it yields CASSLWDRGGEQFF.

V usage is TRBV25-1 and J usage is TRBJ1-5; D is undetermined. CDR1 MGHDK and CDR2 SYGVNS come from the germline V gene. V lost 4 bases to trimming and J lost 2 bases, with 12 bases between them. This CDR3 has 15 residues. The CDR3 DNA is TGTGCCAGCAGTGGCCCGGGTCATGGCAATCAGCCCCAGCATTTT. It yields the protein CASSGPGHGNQPQHF. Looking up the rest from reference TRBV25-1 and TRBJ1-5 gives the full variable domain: EADIYQTPRYLVIGTGKKITLECSQTMGHDKMYWYQQDPGMELHLIHYSYGVNSTEKGDLSSESTVSRIRTEHFPLTLESARPSHTSQYLCASSGPGHGNQPQHFGDGTRLSIL.